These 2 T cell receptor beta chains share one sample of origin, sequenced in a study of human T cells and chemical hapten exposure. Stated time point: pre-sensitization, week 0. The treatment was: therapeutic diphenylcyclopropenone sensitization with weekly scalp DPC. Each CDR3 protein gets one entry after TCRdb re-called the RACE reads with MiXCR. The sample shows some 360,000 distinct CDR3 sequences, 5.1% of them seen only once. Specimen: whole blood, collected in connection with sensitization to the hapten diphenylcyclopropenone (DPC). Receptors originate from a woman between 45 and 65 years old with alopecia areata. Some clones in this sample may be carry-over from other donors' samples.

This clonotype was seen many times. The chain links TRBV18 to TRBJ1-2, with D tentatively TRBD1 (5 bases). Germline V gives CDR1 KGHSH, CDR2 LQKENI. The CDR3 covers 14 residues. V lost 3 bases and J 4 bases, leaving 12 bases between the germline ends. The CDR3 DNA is TGTGCCAGCTCACCGGAAGGGGTTGGCTATGGCTACACCTTC. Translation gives CASSPEGVGYGYTF.

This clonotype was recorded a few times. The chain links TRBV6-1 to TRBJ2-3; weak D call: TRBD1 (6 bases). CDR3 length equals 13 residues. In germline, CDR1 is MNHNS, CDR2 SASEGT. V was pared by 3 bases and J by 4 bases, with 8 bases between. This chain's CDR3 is CASSEYRADTQYF. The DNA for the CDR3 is TGTGCCAGCAGTGAGTACAGGGCAGATACGCAGTATTTT.